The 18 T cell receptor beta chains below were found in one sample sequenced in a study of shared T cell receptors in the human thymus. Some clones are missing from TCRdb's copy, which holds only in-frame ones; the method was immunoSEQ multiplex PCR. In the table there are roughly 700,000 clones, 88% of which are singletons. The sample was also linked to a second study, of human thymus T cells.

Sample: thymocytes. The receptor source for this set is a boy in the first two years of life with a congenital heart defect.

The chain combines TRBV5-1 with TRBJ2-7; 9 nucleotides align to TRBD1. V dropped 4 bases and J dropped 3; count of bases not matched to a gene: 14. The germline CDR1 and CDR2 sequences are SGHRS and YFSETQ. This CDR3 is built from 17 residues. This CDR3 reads CASSLTKGQGLIYEQYF. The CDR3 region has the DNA TGCGCCAGCAGCCTAACTAAGGGACAGGGCCTAATCTACGAGCAGTACTTC.

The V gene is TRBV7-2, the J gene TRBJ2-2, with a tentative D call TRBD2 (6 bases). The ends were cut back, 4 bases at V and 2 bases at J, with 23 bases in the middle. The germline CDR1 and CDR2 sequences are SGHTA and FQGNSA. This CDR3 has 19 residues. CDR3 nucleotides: TGTGCCAGCAGCTGTCGGCGGGGAGCTACAGGAACCAACACCGGGGAGCTGTTTTTT. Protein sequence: CASSCRRGATGTNTGELFF.

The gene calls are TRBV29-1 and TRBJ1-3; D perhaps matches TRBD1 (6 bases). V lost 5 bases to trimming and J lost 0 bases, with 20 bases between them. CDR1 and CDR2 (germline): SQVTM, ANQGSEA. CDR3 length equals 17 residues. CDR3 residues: CSVRTASLPHSGNTIYF. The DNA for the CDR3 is TGCAGCGTTAGGACAGCCTCTCTACCCCACTCTGGAAACACCATATATTTT.

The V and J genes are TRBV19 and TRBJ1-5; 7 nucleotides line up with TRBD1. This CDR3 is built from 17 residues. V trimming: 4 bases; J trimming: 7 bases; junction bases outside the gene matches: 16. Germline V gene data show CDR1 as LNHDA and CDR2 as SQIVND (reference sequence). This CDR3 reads CASSTPSDRVGWQPQHF. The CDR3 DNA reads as TGTGCCAGTAGTACCCCATCCGACAGGGTTGGTTGGCAGCCCCAGCATTTT.

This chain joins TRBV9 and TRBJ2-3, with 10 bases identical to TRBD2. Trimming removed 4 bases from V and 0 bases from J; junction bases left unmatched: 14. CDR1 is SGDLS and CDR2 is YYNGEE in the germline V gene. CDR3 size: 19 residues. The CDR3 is CASSPRGEAGGPSTDTQYF. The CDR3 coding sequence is TGTGCCAGCAGCCCTAGAGGGGAAGCGGGAGGGCCGAGCACAGATACGCAGTATTTT.

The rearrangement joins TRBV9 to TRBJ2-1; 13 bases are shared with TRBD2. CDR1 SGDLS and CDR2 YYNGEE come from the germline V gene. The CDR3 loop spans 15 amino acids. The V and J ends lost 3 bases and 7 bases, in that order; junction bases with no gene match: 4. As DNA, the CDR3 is TGTGCCAGCAGCGCCGGGACTAGCGGGAATAATGAGCAGTTCTTC. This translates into CASSAGTSGNNEQFF.

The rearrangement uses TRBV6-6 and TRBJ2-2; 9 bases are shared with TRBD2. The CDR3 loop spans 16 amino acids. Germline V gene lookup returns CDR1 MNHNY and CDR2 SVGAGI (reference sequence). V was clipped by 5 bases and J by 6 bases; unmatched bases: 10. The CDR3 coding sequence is TGTGCCAGCAGTAGCCATAGCGGGAGCCCCCCCGGGGAGCTGTTTTTT. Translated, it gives CASSSHSGSPPGELFF.

The DNA for the CDR3 is TGTGCCAGCAGTTTATCGACCCCCAGCGGGAGCAACGAGCAGTACTTC. Translating it yields CASSLSTPSGSNEQYF. The rearrangement links TRBV27 to TRBJ2-7; 8 bases are a match to TRBD2. The length of the CDR3 is 16 residues. Germline V gives CDR1 MNHEY, CDR2 SMNVEV (reference sequence). The ends lost 0 bases at V and 5 bases at J; junction bases unmatched: 9.

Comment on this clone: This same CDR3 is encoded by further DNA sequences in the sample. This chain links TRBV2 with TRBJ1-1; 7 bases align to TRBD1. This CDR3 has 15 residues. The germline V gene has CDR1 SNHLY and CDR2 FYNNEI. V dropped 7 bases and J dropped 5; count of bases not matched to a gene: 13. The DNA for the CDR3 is TGTGCCAGCACCGGACTACAGGGGAGTTGGACTGAAGCTTTCTTT. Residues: CASTGLQGSWTEAFF.

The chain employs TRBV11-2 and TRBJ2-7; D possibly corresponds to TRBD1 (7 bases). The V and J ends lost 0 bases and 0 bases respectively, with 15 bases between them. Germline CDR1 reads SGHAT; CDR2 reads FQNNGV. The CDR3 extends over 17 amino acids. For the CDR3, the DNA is TGTGCCAGCAGCTTAGATGCCGCGGGACAGCTCTCCTACGAGCAGTACTTC. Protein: CASSLDAAGQLSYEQYF.

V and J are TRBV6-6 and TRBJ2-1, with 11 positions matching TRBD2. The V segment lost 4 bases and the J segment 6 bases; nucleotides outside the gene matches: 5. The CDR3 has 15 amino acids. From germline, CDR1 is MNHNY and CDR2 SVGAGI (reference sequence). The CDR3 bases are TGTGCCAGCAGTTTAGCGGGAGGGTGGGGCAATGAGCAGTTCTTC. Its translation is CASSLAGGWGNEQFF.

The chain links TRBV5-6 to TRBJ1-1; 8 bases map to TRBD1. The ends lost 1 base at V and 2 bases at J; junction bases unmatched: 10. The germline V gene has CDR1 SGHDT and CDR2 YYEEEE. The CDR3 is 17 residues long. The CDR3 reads CASSLKGLQGGNTEAFF. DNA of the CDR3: TGTGCCAGCAGCTTGAAGGGATTACAGGGGGGAAACACTGAAGCTTTCTTT.

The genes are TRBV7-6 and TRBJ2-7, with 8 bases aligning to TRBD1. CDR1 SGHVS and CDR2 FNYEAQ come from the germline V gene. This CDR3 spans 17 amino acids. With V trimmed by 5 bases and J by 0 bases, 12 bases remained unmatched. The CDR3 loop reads CASSPRRGQAPSYEQYF. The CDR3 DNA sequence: TGTGCCAGCAGCCCACGGAGGGGACAGGCGCCCTCCTACGAGCAGTACTTC.

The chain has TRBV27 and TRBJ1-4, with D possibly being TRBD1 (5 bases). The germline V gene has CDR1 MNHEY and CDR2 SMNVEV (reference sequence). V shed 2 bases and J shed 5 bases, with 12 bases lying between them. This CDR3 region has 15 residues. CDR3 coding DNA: TGTGCCAGCAGTTTAAGGCGGGGCCGAAATGAAAAACTGTTTTTT. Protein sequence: CASSLRRGRNEKLFF. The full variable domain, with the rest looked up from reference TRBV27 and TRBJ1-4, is EAQVTQNPRYLITVTGKKLTVTCSQNMNHEYMSWYRQDPGLGLRQIYYSMNVEVTDKGDVPEGYKVSRKEKRNFPLILESPSPNQTSLYFCASSLRRGRNEKLFFGSGTQLSVL.

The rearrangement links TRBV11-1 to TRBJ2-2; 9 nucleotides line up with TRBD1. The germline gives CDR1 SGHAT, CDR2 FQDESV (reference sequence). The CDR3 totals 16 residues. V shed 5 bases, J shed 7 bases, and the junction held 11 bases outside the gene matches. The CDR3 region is CASSQPYRGQDGELFF. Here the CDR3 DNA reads TGTGCCAGCAGCCAACCCTACAGGGGGCAGGACGGGGAGCTGTTTTTT.

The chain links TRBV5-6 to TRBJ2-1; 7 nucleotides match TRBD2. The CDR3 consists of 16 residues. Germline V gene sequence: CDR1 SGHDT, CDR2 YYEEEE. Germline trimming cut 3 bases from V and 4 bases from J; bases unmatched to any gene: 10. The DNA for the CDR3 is TGTGCCAGCAGCTGGGCTAGCGGAGGGGATTACAATGAGCAGTTCTTC. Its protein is CASSWASGGDYNEQFF.

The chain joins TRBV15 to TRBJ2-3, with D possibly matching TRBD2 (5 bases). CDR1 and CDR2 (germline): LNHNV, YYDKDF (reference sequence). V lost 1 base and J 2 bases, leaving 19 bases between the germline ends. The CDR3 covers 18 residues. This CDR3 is CATSRGQVGPSNTDTQYF. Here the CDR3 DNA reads TGTGCCACCAGCAGAGGTCAGGTCGGGCCTAGCAACACAGATACGCAGTATTTT.

The CDR3 loop reads CASSDLGGGTYEQYF. CDR3 nucleotides: TGTGCCAGCAGTGATCTAGGGGGTGGGACCTACGAGCAGTACTTC. This chain links TRBV2 with TRBJ2-7; tentatively, D is TRBD1 (6 bases). The V gene's germline CDR1 is SNHLY and CDR2 FYNNEI. The CDR3 sequence is 15 residues long. V gave up 3 bases and J gave up 2 bases, with 14 bases separating them.